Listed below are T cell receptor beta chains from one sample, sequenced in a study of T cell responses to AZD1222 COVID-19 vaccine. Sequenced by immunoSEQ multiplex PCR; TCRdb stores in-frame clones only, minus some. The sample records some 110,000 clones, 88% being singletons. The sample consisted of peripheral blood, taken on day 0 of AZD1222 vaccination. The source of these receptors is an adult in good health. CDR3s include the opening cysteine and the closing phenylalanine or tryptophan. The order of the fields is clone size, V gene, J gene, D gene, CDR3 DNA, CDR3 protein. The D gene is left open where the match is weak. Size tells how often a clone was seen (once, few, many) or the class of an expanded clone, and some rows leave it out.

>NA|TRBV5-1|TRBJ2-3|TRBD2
TGCGCCAGCAGCCTACGGCTAGCGGGCACAGATACGCAGTATTTT
CASSLRLAGTDTQYF
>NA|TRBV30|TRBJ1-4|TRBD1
TGTGCCTGGGGGCAGGGGGATGAAAAACTGTTTTTT
CAWGQGDEKLFF
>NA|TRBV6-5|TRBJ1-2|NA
TGTGCCAGCAGTACCGACAGTCCCCTCTATGGCTACACCTTC
CASSTDSPLYGYTF
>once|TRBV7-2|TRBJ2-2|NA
TGTGCCAGCACACCCCTTGGGCGGATGTCGGGGGAGCTGTTTTTT
CASTPLGRMSGELFF
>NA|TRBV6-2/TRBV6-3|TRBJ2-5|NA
TGTGCCAGCAGTTACTCGCAAGGGACTTCCGAAAGAGAGACCCAGTACTTC
CASSYSQGTSERETQYF
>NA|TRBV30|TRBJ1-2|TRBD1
TGTGCCTCGACACAGGGGGTCGCCCGCTATGGCTACACCTTC
CASTQGVARYGYTF
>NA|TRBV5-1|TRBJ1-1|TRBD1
TGCGCCAGCAGCGATCAGGGGGTCACTGAAGCTTTCTTT
CASSDQGVTEAFF
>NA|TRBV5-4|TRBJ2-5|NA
TGTGCCAGCAGCTCCTACCGTTTTGGAGGAGAGACCCAGTACTTC
CASSSYRFGGETQYF
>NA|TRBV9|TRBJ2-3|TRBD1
TGTGCCAGCAGCGCAGGACAGGGGGGGACAGATACGCAGTATTTT
CASSAGQGGTDTQYF
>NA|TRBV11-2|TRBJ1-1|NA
TGTGCCAGCAGCTTACTGGGTGAAGCTTTCTTT
CASSLLGEAFF
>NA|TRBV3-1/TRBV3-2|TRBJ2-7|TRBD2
TGTGCCAGCAGCCAAGTGTCTAGCGGGAGCTACGAGCAGTACTTC
CASSQVSSGSYEQYF
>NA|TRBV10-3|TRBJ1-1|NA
TGTGCCATCACCGGCTCACAGGGAGACACTGAAGCTTTCTTT
CAITGSQGDTEAFF
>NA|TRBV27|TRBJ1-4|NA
TGTGCCAGCAGCCAGGGGGAAAAACTGTTTTTT
CASSQGEKLFF
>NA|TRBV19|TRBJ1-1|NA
TGTGCCAGTAGTATAGATCGTAGGTTCAGGGGCAAGAACACTGAAGCTTTCTTT
CASSIDRRFRGKNTEAFF
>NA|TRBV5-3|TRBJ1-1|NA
TGTGCCAGAAGCCTTCGACCCGGCCAAGCTGAAGCTTTCTTT
CARSLRPGQAEAFF
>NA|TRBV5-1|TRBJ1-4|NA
TGCGCCAGCAGCCCCAGCCCCACCGGGCGTGAAAAACTGTTTTTT
CASSPSPTGREKLFF
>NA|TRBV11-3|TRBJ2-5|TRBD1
TGTGCCAGCAGCTCGTCCAGGGGCAACAGGGGAATCCAAGAGACCCAGTACTTC
CASSSSRGNRGIQETQYF
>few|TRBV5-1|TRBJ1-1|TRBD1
TGCGCCAGCAGCTTGGGACAGGGGGTAGAAGACACTGAAGCTTTCTTT
CASSLGQGVEDTEAFF
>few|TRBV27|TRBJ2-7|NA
TGTGCCAGCAGTTTATCCAGACAGAACGAGCAGTACTTC
CASSLSRQNEQYF
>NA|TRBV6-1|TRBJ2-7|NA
TGTGCCAGCAGTGAAGGGACAGATATTCAGCAGTACTTC
CASSEGTDIQQYF
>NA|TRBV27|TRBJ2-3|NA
TGTGCCAGCAGTTTATTACGTTTCACAGATACGCAGTATTTT
CASSLLRFTDTQYF
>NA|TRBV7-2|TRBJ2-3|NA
TGTGCCAGCAGCGTCTCCCCGGGCACAGATACGCAGTATTTT
CASSVSPGTDTQYF
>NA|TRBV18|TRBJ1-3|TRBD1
TGTGCCAGCTCACCGGGGGACAGGGTTGGAAACACCATATATTTT
CASSPGDRVGNTIYF
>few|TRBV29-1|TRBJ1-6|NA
TGCAGCGTTCGGGGGCAGGAGCATTCACCCCTCCACTTT
CSVRGQEHSPLHF
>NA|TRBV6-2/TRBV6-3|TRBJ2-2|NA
TGTGCCAGCAGTCTCCTCCGGGACTACACCGGGGAGCTGTTTTTT
CASSLLRDYTGELFF
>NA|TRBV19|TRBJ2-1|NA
TGTGCCAGTAGTATAACAGGCCTTAGCTCCTACAATGAGCAGTTCTTC
CASSITGLSSYNEQFF
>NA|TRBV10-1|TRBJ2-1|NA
TGCGCCAGCGAGGGACTCAATGAGCAGTTCTTC
CASEGLNEQFF
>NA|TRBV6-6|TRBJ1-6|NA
TGTGCCAGCAGTTACTCGAGGGGAATTGGCAATTCACCCCTCCACTTT
CASSYSRGIGNSPLHF
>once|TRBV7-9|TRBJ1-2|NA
TGTGCCAGCAGCTTCGGTATTAACTATGGCTACACCTTC
CASSFGINYGYTF
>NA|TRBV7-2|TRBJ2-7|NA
TGTGCCAGCAGCTTAGAAAAGCGGGTCAGCTCCTACGAGCAGTACTTC
CASSLEKRVSSYEQYF
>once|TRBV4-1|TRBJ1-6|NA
TGCGCCAGCAGCCAAGACGACGGCAAAAGCTCCTATAATTCACCCCTCCACTTT
CASSQDDGKSSYNSPLHF
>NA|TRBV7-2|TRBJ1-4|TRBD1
TGTGCCAGCAGCCCGAGACAGGGTGATGAAAAACTGTTTTTT
CASSPRQGDEKLFF
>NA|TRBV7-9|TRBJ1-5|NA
TGTGCCAGCAGCTTAGCCGGGGGAAATCAGCCCCAGCATTTT
CASSLAGGNQPQHF
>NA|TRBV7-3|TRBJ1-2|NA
TGTGCCAGCAGCTTGACGACAGGTCGGGTCTATGGCTACACCTTC
CASSLTTGRVYGYTF
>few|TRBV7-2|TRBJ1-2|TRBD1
TGTGCCAGCAGCCCACGACAGGGTTATGGCTACACCTTC
CASSPRQGYGYTF
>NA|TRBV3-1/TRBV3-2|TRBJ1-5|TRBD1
TGTGCCAGCAGCCATGGGGACAGGGCCCAGAAGCTAAATCAGCCCCAGCATTTT
CASSHGDRAQKLNQPQHF
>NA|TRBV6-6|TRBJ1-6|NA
TGTGCCAGCACCATGACAGACTATCTTTATAATTCACCCCTCCACTTT
CASTMTDYLYNSPLHF
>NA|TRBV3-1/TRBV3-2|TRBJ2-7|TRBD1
TGTGCCAGCAGCCAAGATACGACAGGGAGTTCCTACGAGCAGTACTTC
CASSQDTTGSSYEQYF
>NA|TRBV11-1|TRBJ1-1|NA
TGTGCCAGCAGTCTAAAACATGGGGGTGGCGGCACTGAAGCTTTCTTT
CASSLKHGGGGTEAFF
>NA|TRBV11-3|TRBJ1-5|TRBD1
TGTGCCAGCAGCTTAGAAGGGACAGCTAGCAATCAGCCCCAGCATTTT
CASSLEGTASNQPQHF
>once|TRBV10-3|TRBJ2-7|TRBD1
TGTGCCACTTATCCGGGACAGAGTTCCTACGAGCAGTACTTC
CATYPGQSSYEQYF
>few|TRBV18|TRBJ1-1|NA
TGTGCCAGCTCACCACCGAGTAGACAGGCTCCTGAAGCTTTCTTT
CASSPPSRQAPEAFF
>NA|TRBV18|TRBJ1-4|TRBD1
TGTGCCAGCTCATCTGGGACAGCAAATGAAAAACTGTTTTTT
CASSSGTANEKLFF
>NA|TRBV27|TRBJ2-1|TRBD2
TGTGCCAGCAGTACCGAGCGGGGTTTTTCCTACAATGAGCAGTTCTTC
CASSTERGFSYNEQFF
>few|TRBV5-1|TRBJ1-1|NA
TGCGCCAGTAAAGAACAGGGTTTGACCACTGAAGCTTTCTTT
CASKEQGLTTEAFF
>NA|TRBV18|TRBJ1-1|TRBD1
TGTGCCAGCTCACAGGACAGGGCAGGGGGAGCTTTCTTT
CASSQDRAGGAFF
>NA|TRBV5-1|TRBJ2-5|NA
TGCGCCAGCAGCTTAATGACCGAAGAGACCCAGTACTTC
CASSLMTEETQYF
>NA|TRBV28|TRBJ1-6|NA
TGTGCCAGCAGTTCAGGGGACCTAAATTCACCCCTCCACTTT
CASSSGDLNSPLHF
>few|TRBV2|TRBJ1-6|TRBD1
TGTGCCAGCAGCGAAGAGACAGGGAATCGTTCACCCCTCCACTTT
CASSEETGNRSPLHF
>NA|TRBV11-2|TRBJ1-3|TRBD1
TGTGCCAGCAGCAACAGGGGGCCGATCTCTGGAAACACCATATATTTT
CASSNRGPISGNTIYF
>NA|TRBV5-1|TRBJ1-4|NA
TGCGCCAGCAGCTTGGGCGGGGAATTGGGCGAAAAACTGTTTTTT
CASSLGGELGEKLFF